Listed below are T cell receptor beta chains from one sample, sequenced in a study of T cell repertoires in cytomegalovirus infection. These receptors have no identified antigens. Using its own MiXCR run on the reads, TCRdb lists one record per CDR3 protein. The table has hundreds of thousands of distinct CDR3 sequences, approximately 30% seen once. The sequencing here drew on cultured CD8+ T cells from PBMCs, taken from culture after CMV antigen stimulation. The receptors were gathered from a human donor in good health (CMV status not recorded). Some clones in this sample may be carry-over from other donors' samples. The CDR3 runs from the conserved cysteine through the conserved F or W. A D gene is named only where the DNA matches it firmly. Clone size is not always given. Where it is, it says once, few, many or a class for expanded clones.

>TRBD2|.|TRBV6-5|TRBJ2-4
TGTGCCAGCAGTTACTCCAGAAGGATAGCGGGGAATCCAAACATTCAGTACTTC
CASSYSRRIAGNPNIQYF
>.|few|TRBV29-1|TRBJ1-1
TGCAGCGCACGGGATACTGAAGCTTTCTTT
CSARDTEAFF
>.|.|TRBV12-3/TRBV12-4|TRBJ2-7
TGTGCCAGCAGTCCTACCTCCGTCGGCGAGCAGTACTTC
CASSPTSVGEQYF
>.|.|TRBV7-9|TRBJ2-2
TGTGCCAGCAGCTTTCTTCCAGAGATGAACACCGGGGAGCTGTTTTTT
CASSFLPEMNTGELFF
>TRBD2|few|TRBV4-3|TRBJ2-3
TGCGCCAGCAGCCATCTTCCGGCTAGCGGGTATTCAGATACGCAGTATTTT
CASSHLPASGYSDTQYF
>.|many|TRBV7-6|TRBJ2-1
TGTGCCAGCAGCTTAGGAAAGTACAATGAGCAGTTCTTC
CASSLGKYNEQFF
>.|many|TRBV7-2|TRBJ2-7
TGTGCCAGCAGGGACACAGGGACCCTTTACGAGCAGTACTTC
CASRDTGTLYEQYF
>.|many|TRBV28|TRBJ1-1
TGTGCCAGCAGTTCTCCGACAGTCATGAACACTGAAGCTTTCTTT
CASSSPTVMNTEAFF
>TRBD2|many|TRBV6-2/TRBV6-3|TRBJ2-1
TGTGCCAGCAGTCGGGGGGGCTCATTCTACAATGAGCAGTTCTTC
CASSRGGSFYNEQFF
>.|.|TRBV12-3/TRBV12-4|TRBJ2-2
TGTGCCAACATTGGACAGAACACCGGGGAGCTGTTTTTT
CANIGQNTGELFF
>.|few|TRBV18|TRBJ2-3
TGTGCCAGCTCACCAAAGAACATCCCCACAGATACGCAGTATTTT
CASSPKNIPTDTQYF
>TRBD2|few|TRBV12-3/TRBV12-4|TRBJ2-1
TGTGCCAGCAGTTTTCAGACTAGCGGGGATGAGCAGTTCTTC
CASSFQTSGDEQFF
>.|many|TRBV7-8|TRBJ2-7
TGTGCCGTAAAGGGATGGTCCTACGAGCAGTACTTC
CAVKGWSYEQYF
>TRBD2|many|TRBV12-3/TRBV12-4|TRBJ2-3
TGTGCCAGCAGTTCTAGCGGGGGGCCAGGAGATACGCAGTATTTT
CASSSSGGPGDTQYF
>.|.|TRBV7-3|TRBJ1-2
TGTGCCAGCAGCTTCCGGGAGATCCCTAACTATGGCTACACCTTC
CASSFREIPNYGYTF
>.|.|TRBV5-1|TRBJ2-7
TGCGCCAGCACTCCGTACGACACAAGCGAGCAGTACTTC
CASTPYDTSEQYF
>.|many|TRBV7-6|TRBJ1-6
TGTGCCAGCAGCCCAGCAGACTTTGTTCGGAATTCACCCCTCCACTTT
CASSPADFVRNSPLHF
>.|few|TRBV7-9|TRBJ2-5
TGTGCCAGCAGCTTAGCGCTCCCAGAGACCCAGTACTTC
CASSLALPETQYF
>.|.|TRBV27|TRBJ1-2
TGTGCCAGCAGCCCACGGGGGCCAGCTAACTATGGCTACACCTTC
CASSPRGPANYGYTF
>TRBD2|few|TRBV4-2|TRBJ2-1
TGTGCCAGCAGCCAGGGGACTAGCGGGGGCCACCGAGGTCTTAATGAGCAGTTCTTC
CASSQGTSGGHRGLNEQFF
>TRBD2|many|TRBV7-6|TRBJ2-2
TGTGCCAGCAGCCCAGGGACTAGCGGGGCTACCGGGGAGCTGTTTTTT
CASSPGTSGATGELFF
>.|many|TRBV7-9|TRBJ2-2
TGTGCCAGCACCCCTGTGGGCAGCCCGACGAACACCGGGGAGCTGTTTTTT
CASTPVGSPTNTGELFF
>.|.|TRBV5-1|TRBJ2-1
TGCGCCAGCAGCTTGGCAGGGTTGGTAGGCGACAATGAGCAGTTCTTC
CASSLAGLVGDNEQFF